This T cell receptor (beta chain) was identified during a study of CD8 T cells in ankylosing spondylitis. This clonotype has ten or more counts. Antigen specificity is unknown. Study conclusions and caveats: Blood from ankylosing spondylitis patients appeared to carry a characteristic roughly 8-variant TCR beta motif.

Trimming shortened V by 7 bases and J by 0 bases, and 12 bases separated the two germline ends. The germline gives CDR1 MNHNS, CDR2 SASEGT. This CDR3 is 14 amino acids long. Each CDR3 protein is one row after TCRdb ran MiXCR on the 5' RACE reads. Of 100,000 to 150,000 distinct CDR3 sequences in the sample, about a tenth are singletons; the top ten hold about 3.3%. The sequencing sample was made of blood, either unsorted or a sorted T cell fraction (not recorded which). V usage is TRBV6-1 and J usage is TRBJ1-1; D unresolved. The clonotype was recovered from a male donor with ankylosing spondylitis or in good health (not recorded which). In DNA, the CDR3 is TGTGCCAGCACTGGCGACGGAATGAACACTGAAGCTTTCTTT. Its translation: CASTGDGMNTEAFF.